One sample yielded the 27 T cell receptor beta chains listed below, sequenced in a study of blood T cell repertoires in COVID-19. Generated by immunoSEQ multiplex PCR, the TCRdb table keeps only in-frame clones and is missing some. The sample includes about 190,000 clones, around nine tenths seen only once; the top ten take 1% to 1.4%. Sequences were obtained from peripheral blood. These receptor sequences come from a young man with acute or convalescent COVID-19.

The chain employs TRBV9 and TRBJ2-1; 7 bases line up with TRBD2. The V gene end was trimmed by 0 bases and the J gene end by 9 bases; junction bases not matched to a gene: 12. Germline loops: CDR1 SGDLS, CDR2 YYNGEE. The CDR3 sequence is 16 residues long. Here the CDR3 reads CASSVVTGGSFGEQFF. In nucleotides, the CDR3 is TGTGCCAGCAGCGTAGTTACGGGGGGATCATTCGGTGAGCAGTTCTTC. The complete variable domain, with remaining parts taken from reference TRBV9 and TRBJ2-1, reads DSGVTQTPKHLITATGQRVTLRCSPRSGDLSVYWYQQSLDQGLQFLIQYYNGEERAKGNILERFSAQQFPDLHSELNLSSLELGDSALYFCASSVVTGGSFGEQFFGPGTRLTVL.

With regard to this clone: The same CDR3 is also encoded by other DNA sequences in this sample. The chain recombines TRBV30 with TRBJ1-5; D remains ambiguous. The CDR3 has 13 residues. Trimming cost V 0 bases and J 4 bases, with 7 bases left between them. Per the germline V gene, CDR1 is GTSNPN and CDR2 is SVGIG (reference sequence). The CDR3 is CAWSVSLNQPQHF. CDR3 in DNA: TGTGCCTGGAGTGTTAGTTTAAATCAGCCCCAGCATTTT.

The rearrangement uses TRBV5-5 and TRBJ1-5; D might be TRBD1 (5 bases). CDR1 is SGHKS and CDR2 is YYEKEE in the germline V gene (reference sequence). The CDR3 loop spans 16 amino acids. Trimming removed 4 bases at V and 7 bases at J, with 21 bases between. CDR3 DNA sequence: TGTGCCAGCAGCCCACGCCAGGGAATAATAGGACAGCCCCAGCATTTT. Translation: CASSPRQGIIGQPQHF.

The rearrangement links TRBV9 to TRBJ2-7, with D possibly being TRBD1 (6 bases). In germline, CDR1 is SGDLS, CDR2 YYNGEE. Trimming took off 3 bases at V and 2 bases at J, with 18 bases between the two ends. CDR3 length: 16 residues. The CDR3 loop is CASSEVKQGPAYEQYF. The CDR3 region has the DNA TGTGCCAGCAGCGAGGTCAAACAGGGACCCGCCTACGAGCAGTACTTC. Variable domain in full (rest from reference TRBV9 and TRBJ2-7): DSGVTQTPKHLITATGQRVTLRCSPRSGDLSVYWYQQSLDQGLQFLIQYYNGEERAKGNILERFSAQQFPDLHSELNLSSLELGDSALYFCASSEVKQGPAYEQYFGPGTRLTVT.

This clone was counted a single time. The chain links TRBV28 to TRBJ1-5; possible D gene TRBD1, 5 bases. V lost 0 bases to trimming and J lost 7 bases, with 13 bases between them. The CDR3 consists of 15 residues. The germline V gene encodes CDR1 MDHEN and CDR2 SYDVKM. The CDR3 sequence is CASSLWSQAAQPQHF. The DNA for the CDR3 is TGTGCCAGCAGTTTATGGTCACAGGCGGCGCAGCCCCAGCATTTT.

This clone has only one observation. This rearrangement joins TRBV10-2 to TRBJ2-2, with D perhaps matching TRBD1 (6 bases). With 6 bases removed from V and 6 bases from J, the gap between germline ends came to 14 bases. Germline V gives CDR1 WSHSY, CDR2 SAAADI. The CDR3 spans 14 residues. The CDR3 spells CASRARGDPGELFF. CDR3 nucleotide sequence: TGCGCCAGCAGGGCCAGGGGAGACCCCGGGGAGCTGTTTTTT.

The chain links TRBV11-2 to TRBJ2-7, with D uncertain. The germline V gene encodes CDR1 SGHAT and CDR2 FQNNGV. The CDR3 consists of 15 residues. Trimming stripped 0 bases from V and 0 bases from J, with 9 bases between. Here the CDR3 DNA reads TGTGCCAGCAGCTTAGATCGCGGTTTCTCCTACGAGCAGTACTTC. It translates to CASSLDRGFSYEQYF.

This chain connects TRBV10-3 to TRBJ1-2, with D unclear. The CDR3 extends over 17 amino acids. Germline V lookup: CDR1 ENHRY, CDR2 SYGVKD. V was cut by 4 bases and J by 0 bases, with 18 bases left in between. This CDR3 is CAISVFSVRQANYGYTF. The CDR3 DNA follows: TGTGCCATCAGTGTGTTTTCAGTTCGCCAAGCTAACTATGGCTACACCTTC.

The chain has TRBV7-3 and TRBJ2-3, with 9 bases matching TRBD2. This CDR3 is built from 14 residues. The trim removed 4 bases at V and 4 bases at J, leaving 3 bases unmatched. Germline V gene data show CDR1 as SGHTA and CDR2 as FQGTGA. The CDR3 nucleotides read TGTGCCAGCAGCTCTAGCGGGACAGCAGATACGCAGTATTTT. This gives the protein CASSSSGTADTQYF.

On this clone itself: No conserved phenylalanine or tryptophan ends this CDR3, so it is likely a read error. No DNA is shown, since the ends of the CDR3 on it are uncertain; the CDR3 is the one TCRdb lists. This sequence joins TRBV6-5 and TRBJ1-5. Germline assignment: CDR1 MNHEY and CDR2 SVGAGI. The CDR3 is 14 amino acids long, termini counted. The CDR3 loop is CASRPLDVPGVGSV.

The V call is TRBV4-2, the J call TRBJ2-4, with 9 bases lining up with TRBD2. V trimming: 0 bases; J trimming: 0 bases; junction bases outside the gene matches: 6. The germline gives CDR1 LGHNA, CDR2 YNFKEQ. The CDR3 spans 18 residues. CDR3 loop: CASSQEVAGGGAKNIQYF. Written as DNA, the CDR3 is TGTGCCAGCAGCCAAGAGGTGGCGGGAGGGGGAGCCAAAAACATTCAGTACTTC.

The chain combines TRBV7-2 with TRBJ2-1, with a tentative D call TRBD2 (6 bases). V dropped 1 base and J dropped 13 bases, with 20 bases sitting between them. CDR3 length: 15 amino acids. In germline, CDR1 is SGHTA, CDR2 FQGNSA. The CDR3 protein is CASSLERAGTLIQFF. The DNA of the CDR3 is TGTGCCAGCAGCTTAGAGCGGGCGGGGACCCTAATACAGTTCTTC.

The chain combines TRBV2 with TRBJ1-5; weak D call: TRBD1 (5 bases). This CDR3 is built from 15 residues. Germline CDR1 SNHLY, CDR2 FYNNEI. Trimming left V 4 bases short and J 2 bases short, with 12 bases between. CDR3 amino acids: CASSGVGLGNQPQHF. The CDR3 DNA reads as TGTGCCAGCAGTGGAGTGGGGCTTGGCAATCAGCCCCAGCATTTT.

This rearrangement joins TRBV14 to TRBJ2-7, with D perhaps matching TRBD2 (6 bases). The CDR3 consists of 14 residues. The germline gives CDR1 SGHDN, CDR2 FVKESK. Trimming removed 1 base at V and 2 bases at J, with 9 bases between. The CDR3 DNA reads TGTGCCAGCAGCCAAGGGGAGCGGGCCTACGAGCAGTACTTC. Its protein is CASSQGERAYEQYF.

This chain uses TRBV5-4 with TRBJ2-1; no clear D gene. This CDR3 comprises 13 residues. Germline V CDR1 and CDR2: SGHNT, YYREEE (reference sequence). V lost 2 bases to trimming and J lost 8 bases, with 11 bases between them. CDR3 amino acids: CASSLRIEDEQFF. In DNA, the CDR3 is TGTGCCAGCAGCTTACGGATTGAGGATGAGCAGTTCTTC.

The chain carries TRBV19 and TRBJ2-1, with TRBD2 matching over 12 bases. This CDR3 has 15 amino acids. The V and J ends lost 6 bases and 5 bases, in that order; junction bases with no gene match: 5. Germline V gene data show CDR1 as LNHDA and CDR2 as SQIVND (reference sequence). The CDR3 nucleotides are TGTGCCAGTAGCCCTCTAGCGGGGGGGGACAATGAGCAGTTCTTC. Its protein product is CASSPLAGGDNEQFF.

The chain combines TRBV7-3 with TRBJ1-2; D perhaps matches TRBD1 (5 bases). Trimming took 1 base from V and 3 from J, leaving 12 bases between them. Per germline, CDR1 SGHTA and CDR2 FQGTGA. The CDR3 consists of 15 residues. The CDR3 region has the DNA TGTGCCAGCAGCTTAAGCAGGGACTCTGACTATGGCTACACCTTC. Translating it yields CASSLSRDSDYGYTF.

The CDR3 DNA follows: TGTGCCAGTAGTACCCTGGGGACAGCCAACACCGGGGAGCTGTTTTTT. This codes for CASSTLGTANTGELFF. V usage is TRBV19 and J usage is TRBJ2-2; 7 bases match TRBD1. The CDR3 extends over 16 amino acids. Trimming took 4 bases from V and 2 from J; bases not matched to a gene: 7. Germline CDR1 and CDR2: LNHDA and SQIVND (reference sequence).

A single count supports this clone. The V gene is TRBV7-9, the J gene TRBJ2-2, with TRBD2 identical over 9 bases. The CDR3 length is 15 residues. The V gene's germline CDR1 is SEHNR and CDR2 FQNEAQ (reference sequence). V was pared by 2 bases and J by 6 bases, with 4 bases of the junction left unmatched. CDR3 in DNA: TGTGCCAGCAGCTTACCGCGACTAGCGGCCGGGGAGCTGTTTTTT. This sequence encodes CASSLPRLAAGELFF.

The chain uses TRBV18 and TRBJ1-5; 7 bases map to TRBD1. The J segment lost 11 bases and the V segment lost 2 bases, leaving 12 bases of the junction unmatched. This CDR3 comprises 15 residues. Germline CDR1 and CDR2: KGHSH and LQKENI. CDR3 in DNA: TGTGCCAGCTCACCAGAGGGGGCCTCTGAGGTGGCCCAGCATTTT. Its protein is CASSPEGASEVAQHF.

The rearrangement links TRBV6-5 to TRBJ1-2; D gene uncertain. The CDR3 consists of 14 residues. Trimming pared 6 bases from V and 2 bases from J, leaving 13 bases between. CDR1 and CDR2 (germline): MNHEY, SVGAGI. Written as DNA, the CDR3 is TGTGCCAGCAGCTTGGGCGGGAACAACTATGGCTACACCTTC. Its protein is CASSLGGNNYGYTF.

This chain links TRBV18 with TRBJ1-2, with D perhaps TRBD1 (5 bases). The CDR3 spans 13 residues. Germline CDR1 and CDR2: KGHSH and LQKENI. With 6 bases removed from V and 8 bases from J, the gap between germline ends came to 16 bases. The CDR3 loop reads CASSRGQGEGYTF. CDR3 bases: TGTGCCAGCTCTCGTGGGCAGGGTGAAGGCTACACCTTC.

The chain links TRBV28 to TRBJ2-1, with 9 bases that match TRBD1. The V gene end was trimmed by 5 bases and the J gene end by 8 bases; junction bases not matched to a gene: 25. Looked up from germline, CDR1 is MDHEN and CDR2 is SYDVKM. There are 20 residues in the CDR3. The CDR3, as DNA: TGTGCCAGCAGTCCGAGCTTACAACTCCGGGACAGGCGGACAGGGGATGAGCAGTTCTTC. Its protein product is CASSPSLQLRDRRTGDEQFF.

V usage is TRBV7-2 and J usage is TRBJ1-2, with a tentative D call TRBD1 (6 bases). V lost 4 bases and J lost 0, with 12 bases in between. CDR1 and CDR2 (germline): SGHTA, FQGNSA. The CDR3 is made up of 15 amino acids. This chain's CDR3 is CASSSRTVANYGYTF. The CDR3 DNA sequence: TGTGCCAGCAGCTCGAGGACAGTTGCTAACTATGGCTACACCTTC.

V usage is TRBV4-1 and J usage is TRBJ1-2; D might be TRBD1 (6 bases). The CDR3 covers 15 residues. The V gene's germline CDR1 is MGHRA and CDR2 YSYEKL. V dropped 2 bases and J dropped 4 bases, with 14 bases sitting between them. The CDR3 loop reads CASSQQAGVGYGYTF. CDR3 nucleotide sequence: TGCGCCAGCAGCCAACAGGCAGGGGTAGGCTATGGCTACACCTTC.

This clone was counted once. The CDR3 DNA sequence: TGTGCCAGCAGTTTTCTGGGCGGCAATCAGCCCCAGCATTTT. Amino acids: CASSFLGGNQPQHF. The chain combines TRBV6-5 with TRBJ1-5; no firm D call. With 4 bases removed from V and 2 bases from J, the gap between germline ends came to 9 bases. This CDR3 has 14 residues. The germline CDR1 and CDR2 sequences are MNHEY and SVGAGI.

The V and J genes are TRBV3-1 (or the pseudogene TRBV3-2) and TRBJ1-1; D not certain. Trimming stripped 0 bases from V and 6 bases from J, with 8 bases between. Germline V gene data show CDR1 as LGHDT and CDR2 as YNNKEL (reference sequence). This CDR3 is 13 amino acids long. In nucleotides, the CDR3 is TGTGCCAGCAGCCAAGATCTGGGCCCTGAAGCTTTCTTT. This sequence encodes CASSQDLGPEAFF.